The text below deals with one TCR beta chain. Its recognized antigen is unknown. The junction does not match germline at one end; this may be a read error. A constant-region primer and ProtoScript II reverse transcriptase were used to reverse-transcribe TCRbeta-specific cDNA from roughly 0.5 ug total RNA. Three nested multiplex PCR rounds, following a slightly modified ARM-PCR procedure, were used to build the TCRbeta libraries. Sample barcodes and Illumina adapters were attached in a final 25-cycle PCR using Deep VentR polymerase. Before sequencing, amplicons of 200-500 bp were gel-purified using a QIAquick gel extraction kit. An Illumina HiSeq 2500 was used to sequence the TCRbeta amplicons with 250-bp paired-end reads. The authors' analysis ran thus. Trimmomatic v0.33 was used to quality-trim the reads, and FLASH v1.2.11 was used to merge paired reads so that full CDR3 sequences could be recovered. V, D and J germline segments were assigned to the rearranged TCRbeta sequences by MiGEC v1.2.1b. Clonotype statistics, along with Shannon-Wiener diversity indices, were calculated using VDJtools v1.0.0. Except for diversity analysis, only the 250 most abundant clonotypes of each sample were used in subsequent analyses to reduce sampling bias. The public reads were quality trimmed at Q25 with fastp and then assembled into clones with MiXCR by TCRdb, keeping productive beta chains. Every entry covers one CDR3 protein and lists the most common genes and DNA from its rows. Clone size and V and J calls follow TCRdb, not the original study. Counted in this sample were roughly 24,000 distinct CDR3 sequences; 75% to 80% of them appeared once. The biggest ten clones account for 25% to 35% of the sample.

Total RNA and DNA were co-extracted from about 19-30 mg of bulk tissue with the AllPrep DNA/RNA mini kit, without cell sorting. Surgical resection was performed in China between late 2015 and early 2016 on a few patients with histopathologically diagnosed primary liver carcinoma. Patients had chronic HBV infection and were treatment-naive at sampling. Five spatially separated regions were sampled per tumor: superior, inferior, left-lateral and right-lateral poles, plus the tumor centre. According to histology, viable tumor cells made up more than 90% of every tumor sample. Each fresh piece of tumor and adjacent tissue was cut in two, with one half stored in RNAlater at -80 degrees C and the other half sent for histology. This sample is part of a study of tumor-infiltrating lymphocytes in primary liver carcinoma (dated by TCRdb to 2017 to 2019). Notes on the research overall: The five patients, three men and two women aged 30 to 69 years, had hepatocellular carcinoma (four) or combined HCC and intrahepatic cholangiocarcinoma (one). Technical replicate repertoires showed high reproducibility, with mean shared-clone rates roughly 0.89 and correlation coefficients above 0.95. The five patients had tumors of stage T1-T3 N0M0, with maximum diameters ranging from roughly 4.2 to 10 cm. Across five regions of each liver tumor, along with adjacent normal tissue and blood, the study brought together TCRbeta repertoire sequencing, expression microarrays and whole-exome sequencing. To link TCRbeta repertoire diversity with the local molecular phenotype, the roughly 23 tumor region samples were profiled using Agilent mRNA microarrays. A total of about 35 specimens from 5 patients, comprising some 25 tumor regions, 5 adjacent noncancerous liver tissues and 5 peripheral blood samples, were covered by TCRbeta repertoire sequencing. Each sample produced roughly 3.65 to 8 million productive TCRbeta reads, and read depth showed no significant difference between tissue types.

General conclusions and limits of the study: Bulk unsorted samples precluded comparing CD4+ and CD8+ T cell repertoires. Only roughly 8-25% of top clones appeared in all five regions of a tumor, which suggests that tumor-infiltrating T cells are spatially heterogeneous. Pairs of tumor regions showed greater repertoire overlap (mean 36%) than tumor-adjacent pairs (about 17%) or tumor-blood pairs (roughly 14%), which is consistent with antigen-driven expansion. The study included only a handful of patients, and the authors note findings should be validated in a larger study. Because only the TCR beta chain was sequenced and unpaired alpha chains were not captured, true repertoire diversity is likely underestimated. The top 250 clones made up a significantly larger repertoire fraction in tumors than in blood (p = 0.039).

The sequence came from a woman younger than 45 with primary liver carcinoma and hepatitis B virus infection. Sequencing was carried out using liver tumor tissue from sampling region 5. The label giving this sample's cell subset or site can be read as: tumor region T5, tumor centre.

DNA sequence: TGTGCCACCCTGACCTCAGCGGGGGGGCTTAATGGGCAGTTCTTC. Its product reads: CATLTSAGGLNGQFF. The rearranged segments are TRBV28 and TRBJ2-1; the central 10 bases match TRBD2. The CDR3 runs 15 amino acids, cysteine and phenylalanine included. Only the CDR3 DNA stays, 45 bases, in frame from base 1. CDR1 and CDR2, per the germline V gene, are MDHEN and SYDVKM.